The entry below gives a single T cell receptor beta chain sequence along with its context. The antigen remains unidentified. The CDR3 sequence is 15 residues long. V dropped 3 bases and J dropped 4 bases, with 13 bases sitting between them. Per germline, CDR1 SGDLS and CDR2 YYNGEE. Survey-level immunoSEQ v3.0 assays were run. Assay used: immunoSEQ multiplex PCR; TCRdb lists only in-frame clones, some missing. The data contain 35,000 or so clones, around 94% of them seen just once; the ten biggest clones take up roughly 3.6%. The data are from a study of long-term antiretroviral therapy in people with HIV. Points from the study as a whole: HIV repertoires spanned narrower CDR3 length ranges than controls.

The chain is built from TRBV9 and TRBJ1-4, with a possible D match to TRBD1 (6 bases). The material was unsorted PBMCs, obtained 4.1 years after starting antiretroviral therapy. This clonotype originated in a woman in her forties or fifties with HIV. The CDR3 loop is CASSGRTDSNEKLFF. DNA of the CDR3: TGTGCCAGCAGCGGACGGACGGACAGTAATGAAAAACTGTTTTTT.